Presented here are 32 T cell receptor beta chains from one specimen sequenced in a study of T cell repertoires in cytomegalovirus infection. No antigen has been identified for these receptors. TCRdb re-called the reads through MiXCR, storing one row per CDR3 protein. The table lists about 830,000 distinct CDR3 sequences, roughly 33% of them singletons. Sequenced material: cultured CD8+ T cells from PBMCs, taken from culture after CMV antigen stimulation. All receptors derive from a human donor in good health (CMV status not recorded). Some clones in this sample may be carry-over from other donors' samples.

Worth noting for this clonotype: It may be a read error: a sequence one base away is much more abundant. The CDR3 nucleotides read TGTGCCAGCAGCTTAGTCAGCCAATTTCCCTACAATGAGCAGTTCTTC. Translated: CASSLVSQFPYNEQFF. This rearrangement joins TRBV7-2 to TRBJ2-1; no definite D call. Per the germline V gene, CDR1 is SGHTA and CDR2 is FQGNSA. Trimming took off 1 base at V and 2 bases at J, with 12 bases between the two ends. This CDR3 comprises 16 residues. Full variable domain (rest looked up from reference TRBV7-2 and TRBJ2-1): GAGVSQSPSNKVTEKGKDVELRCDPISGHTALYWYRQSLGQGLEFLIYFQGNSAPDKSGLPSDRFSAERTGGSVSTLTIQRTQQEDSAVYLCASSLVSQFPYNEQFFGPGTRLTVL.

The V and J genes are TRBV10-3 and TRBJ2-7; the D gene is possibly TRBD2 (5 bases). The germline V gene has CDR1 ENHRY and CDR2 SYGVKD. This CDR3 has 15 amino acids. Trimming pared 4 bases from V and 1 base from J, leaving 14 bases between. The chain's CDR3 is CAISGRGGSSYEQYV. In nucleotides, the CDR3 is TGTGCCATCAGTGGGCGTGGAGGATCATCCTACGAGCAGTACGTC.

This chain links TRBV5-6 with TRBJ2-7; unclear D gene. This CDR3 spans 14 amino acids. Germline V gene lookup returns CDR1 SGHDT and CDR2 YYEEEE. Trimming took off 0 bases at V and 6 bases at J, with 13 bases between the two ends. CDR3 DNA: TGTGCCAGCAGCTTGGGCGGACCAGGTGTCGAGCAGTACTTC. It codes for CASSLGGPGVEQYF.

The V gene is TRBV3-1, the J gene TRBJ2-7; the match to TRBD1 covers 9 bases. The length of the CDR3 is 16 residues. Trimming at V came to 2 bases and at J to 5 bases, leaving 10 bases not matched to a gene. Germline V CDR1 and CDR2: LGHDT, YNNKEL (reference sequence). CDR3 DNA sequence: TGTGCCAGCAGCCAATTTACCCGGGACAGGGTCGACGAGCAGTACTTC. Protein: CASSQFTRDRVDEQYF.

This chain's CDR3 is CATTGTENGYTF. CDR3 nucleotides: TGTGCCACCACCGGGACAGAGAATGGCTACACCTTC. The chain uses TRBV28 and TRBJ1-2; TRBD1 aligns across 7 bases. The CDR3 extends over 12 amino acids. CDR1 is MDHEN, CDR2 SYDVKM, per germline. The ends lost 10 bases at V and 6 bases at J; junction bases unmatched: 8.

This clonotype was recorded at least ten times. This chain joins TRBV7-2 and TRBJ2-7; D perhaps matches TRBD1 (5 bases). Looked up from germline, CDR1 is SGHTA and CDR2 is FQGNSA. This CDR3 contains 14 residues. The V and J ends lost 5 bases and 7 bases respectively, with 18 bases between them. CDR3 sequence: CASSPSVGAREQYV. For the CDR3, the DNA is TGTGCCAGCAGCCCCAGCGTAGGGGCGCGGGAGCAGTACGTC.

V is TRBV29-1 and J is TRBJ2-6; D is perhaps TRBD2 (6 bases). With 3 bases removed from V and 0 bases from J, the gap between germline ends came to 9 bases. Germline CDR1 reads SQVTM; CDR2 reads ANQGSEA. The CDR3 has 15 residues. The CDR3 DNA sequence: TGCAGCGTTGAGGAGGGAGACTCTGGGGCCAACGTCCTGACTTTC. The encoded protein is CSVEEGDSGANVLTF.

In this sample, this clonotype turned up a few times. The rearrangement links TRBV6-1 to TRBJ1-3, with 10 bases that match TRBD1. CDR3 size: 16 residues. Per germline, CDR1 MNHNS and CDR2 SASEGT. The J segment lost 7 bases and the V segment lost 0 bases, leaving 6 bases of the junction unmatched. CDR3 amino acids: CASSEALGQGTNTIYF. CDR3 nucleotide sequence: TGTGCCAGCAGTGAAGCTTTGGGACAGGGGACGAACACCATATATTTT.

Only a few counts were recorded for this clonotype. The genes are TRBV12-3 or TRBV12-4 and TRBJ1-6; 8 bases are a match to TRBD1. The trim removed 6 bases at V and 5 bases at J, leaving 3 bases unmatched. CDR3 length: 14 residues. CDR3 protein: CASSWTGNNSPLHF. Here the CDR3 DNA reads TGTGCCAGCAGCTGGACAGGGAATAATTCACCCCTCCACTTT.

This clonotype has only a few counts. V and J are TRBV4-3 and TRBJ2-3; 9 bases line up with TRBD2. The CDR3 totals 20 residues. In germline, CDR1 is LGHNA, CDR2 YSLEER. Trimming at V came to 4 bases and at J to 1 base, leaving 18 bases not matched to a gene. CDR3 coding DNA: TGCGCCAGCAGCCCGACCGCTTGGGCTAGCGGGGAAGGTGGCACAGATACGCAGTATTTT. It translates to CASSPTAWASGEGGTDTQYF.

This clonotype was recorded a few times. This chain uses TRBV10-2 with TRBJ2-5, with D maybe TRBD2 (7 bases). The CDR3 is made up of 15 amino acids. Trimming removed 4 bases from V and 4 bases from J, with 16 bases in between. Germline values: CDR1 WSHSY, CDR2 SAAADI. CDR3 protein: CASSGPGGLGETQYF. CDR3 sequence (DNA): TGCGCCAGCAGTGGTCCGGGGGGCCTTGGAGAGACCCAGTACTTC.

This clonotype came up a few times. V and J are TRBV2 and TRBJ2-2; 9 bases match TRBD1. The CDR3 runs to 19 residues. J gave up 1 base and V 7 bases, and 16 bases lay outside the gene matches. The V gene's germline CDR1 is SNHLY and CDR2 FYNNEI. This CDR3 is CASNQIRPGQGKNTGELFF. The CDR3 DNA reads TGTGCCAGCAACCAAATCCGCCCGGGACAGGGAAAGAACACCGGGGAGCTGTTTTTT.

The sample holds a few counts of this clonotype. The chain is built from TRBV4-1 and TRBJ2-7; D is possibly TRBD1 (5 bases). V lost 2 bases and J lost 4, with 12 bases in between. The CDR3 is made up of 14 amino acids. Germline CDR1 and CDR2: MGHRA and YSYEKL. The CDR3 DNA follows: TGCGCCAGCAGCCAATGGCAGGGCTCATACGAGCAGTACTTC. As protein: CASSQWQGSYEQYF.

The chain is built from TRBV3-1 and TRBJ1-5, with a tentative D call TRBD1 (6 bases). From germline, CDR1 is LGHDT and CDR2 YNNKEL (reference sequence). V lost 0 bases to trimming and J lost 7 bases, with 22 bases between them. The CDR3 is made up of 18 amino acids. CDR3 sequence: CASSQDWPPDQGIQPQHF. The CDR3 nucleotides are TGTGCCAGCAGCCAAGATTGGCCTCCGGATCAGGGGATCCAGCCCCAGCATTTT. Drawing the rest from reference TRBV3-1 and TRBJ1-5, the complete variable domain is DTAVSQTPKYLVTQMGNDKSIKCEQNLGHDTMYWYKQDSKKFLKIMFSYNNKELIINETVPNRFSPKSPDKAHLNLHINSLELGDSAVYFCASSQDWPPDQGIQPQHFGDGTRLSIL.

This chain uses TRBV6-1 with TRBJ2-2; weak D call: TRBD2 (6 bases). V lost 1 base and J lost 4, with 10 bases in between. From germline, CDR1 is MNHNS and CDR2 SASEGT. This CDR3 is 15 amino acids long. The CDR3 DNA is TGTGCCAGCAGTGAAGGCTGGCGGGGCACCGGGGAGCTGTTTTTT. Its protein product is CASSEGWRGTGELFF.

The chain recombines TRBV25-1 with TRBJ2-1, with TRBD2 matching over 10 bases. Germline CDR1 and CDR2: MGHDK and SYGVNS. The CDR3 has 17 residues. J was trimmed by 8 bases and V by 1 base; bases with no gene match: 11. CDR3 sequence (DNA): TGTGCCAGCAGTGAATGGGGGGGGGCTAGCGGGGGTGATGAGCAGTTCTTC. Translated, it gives CASSEWGGASGGDEQFF.

CDR3 bases: TGTGCCAGCAGCCCCGGGCGGCGAGAGGTTGAAAAACTGTTTTTT. It encodes CASSPGRREVEKLFF. This rearrangement joins TRBV7-6 to TRBJ1-4; D is unresolved. Germline CDR1 and CDR2: SGHVS and FNYEAQ. V lost 5 bases, J lost 7 bases, and 17 bases lay in between. The CDR3 length is 15 residues.

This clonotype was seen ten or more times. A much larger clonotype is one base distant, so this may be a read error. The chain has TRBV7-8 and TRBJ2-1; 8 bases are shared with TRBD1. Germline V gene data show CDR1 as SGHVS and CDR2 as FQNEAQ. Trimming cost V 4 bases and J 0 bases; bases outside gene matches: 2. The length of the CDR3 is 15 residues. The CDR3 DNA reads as TGTGCCAGCAGCTGGACAGGGAGCTCCTACAATGAGCAGTTCTTC. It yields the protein CASSWTGSSYNEQFF.

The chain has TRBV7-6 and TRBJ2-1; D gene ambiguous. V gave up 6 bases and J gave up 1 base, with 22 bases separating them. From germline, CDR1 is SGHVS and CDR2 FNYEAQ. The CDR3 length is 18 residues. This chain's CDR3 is CASRPSDPLGLSYNEQFF. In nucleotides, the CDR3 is TGTGCCAGCAGGCCTTCCGACCCCCTGGGTTTGTCCTACAATGAGCAGTTCTTC.

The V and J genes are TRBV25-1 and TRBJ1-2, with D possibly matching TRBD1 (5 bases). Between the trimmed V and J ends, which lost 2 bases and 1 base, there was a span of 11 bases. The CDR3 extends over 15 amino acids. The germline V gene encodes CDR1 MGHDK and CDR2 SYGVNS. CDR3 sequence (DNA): TGTGCCAGCAGTGAAGGTGGAAGGGGTAACTATGGCTACACCTTC. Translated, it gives CASSEGGRGNYGYTF.

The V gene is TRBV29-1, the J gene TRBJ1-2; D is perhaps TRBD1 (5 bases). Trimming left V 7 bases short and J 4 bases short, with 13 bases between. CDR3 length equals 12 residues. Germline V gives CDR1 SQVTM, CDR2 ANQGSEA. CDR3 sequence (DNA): TGCAGCGGCGAGGAGGGGTCCTATGGCTACACCTTC. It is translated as CSGEEGSYGYTF. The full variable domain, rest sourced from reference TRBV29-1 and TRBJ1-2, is SAVISQKPSRDICQRGTSLTIQCQVDSQVTMMFWYRQQPGQSLTLIATANQGSEATYESGFVIDKFPISRPNLTFSTLTVSNMSPEDSSIYLCSGEEGSYGYTFGSGTRLTVV.

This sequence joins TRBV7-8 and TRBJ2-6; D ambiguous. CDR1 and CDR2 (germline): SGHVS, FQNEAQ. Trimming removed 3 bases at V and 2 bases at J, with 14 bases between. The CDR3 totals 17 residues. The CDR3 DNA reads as TGTGCCAGCAGCTTGTTGATATTGATCCCTGGGGCCAACGTCCTGACTTTC. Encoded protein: CASSLLILIPGANVLTF.

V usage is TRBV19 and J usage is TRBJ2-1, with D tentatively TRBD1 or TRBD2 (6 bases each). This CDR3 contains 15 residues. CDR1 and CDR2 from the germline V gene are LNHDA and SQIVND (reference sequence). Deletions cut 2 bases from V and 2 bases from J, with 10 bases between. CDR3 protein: CASSIYREAYNEQFF. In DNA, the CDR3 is TGTGCCAGTAGTATATACAGGGAGGCCTACAATGAGCAGTTCTTC.

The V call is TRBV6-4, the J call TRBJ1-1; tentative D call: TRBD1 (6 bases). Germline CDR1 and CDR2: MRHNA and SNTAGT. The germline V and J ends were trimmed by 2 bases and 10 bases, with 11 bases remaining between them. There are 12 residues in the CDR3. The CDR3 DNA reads TGTGCCAGCAGTGACCGGCAGGGGCGAGCTTTCTTT. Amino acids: CASSDRQGRAFF.

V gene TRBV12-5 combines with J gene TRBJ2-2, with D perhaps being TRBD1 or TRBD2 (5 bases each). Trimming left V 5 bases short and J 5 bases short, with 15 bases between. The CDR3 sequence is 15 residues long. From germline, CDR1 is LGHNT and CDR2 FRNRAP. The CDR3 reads CASGPGTWTTGELFF. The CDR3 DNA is TGTGCTAGTGGTCCTGGGACCTGGACGACCGGGGAGCTGTTTTTT.

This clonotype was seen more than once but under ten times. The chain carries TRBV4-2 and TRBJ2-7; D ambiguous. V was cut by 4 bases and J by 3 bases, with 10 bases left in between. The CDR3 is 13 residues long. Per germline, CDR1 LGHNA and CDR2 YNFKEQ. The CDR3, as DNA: TGTGCCAGCAGCCCGCAGCTGTTCTACGAGCAGTACGTC. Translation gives CASSPQLFYEQYV.

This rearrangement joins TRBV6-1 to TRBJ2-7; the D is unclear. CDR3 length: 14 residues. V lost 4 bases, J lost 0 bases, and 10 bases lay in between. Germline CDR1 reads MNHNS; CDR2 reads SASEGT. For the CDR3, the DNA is TGTGCCAGCAGTGCGGTTTATAGCTCCTACGAGCAGTACTTC. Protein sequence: CASSAVYSSYEQYF.

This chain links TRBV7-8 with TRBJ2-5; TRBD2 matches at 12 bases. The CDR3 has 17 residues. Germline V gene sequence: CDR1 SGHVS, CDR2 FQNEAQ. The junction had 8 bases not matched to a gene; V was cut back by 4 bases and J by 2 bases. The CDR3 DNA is TGTGCCAGCAGCTCGGGCCGACTAGCGGGGGTACAAGAGACCCAGTACTTC. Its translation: CASSSGRLAGVQETQYF. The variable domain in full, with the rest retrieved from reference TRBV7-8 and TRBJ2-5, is GAGVSQSPRYKVAKRGQDVALRCDPISGHVSLFWYQQALGQGPEFLTYFQNEAQLDKSGLPSDRFFAERPEGSVSTLKIQRTQQEDSAVYLCASSSGRLAGVQETQYFGPGTRLLVL.

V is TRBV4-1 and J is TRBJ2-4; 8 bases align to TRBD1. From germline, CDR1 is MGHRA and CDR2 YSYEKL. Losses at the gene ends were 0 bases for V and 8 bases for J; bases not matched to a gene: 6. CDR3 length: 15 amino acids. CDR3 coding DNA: TGCGCCAGCAGCCAAGAAATGCCGGACAGGGACATTCAGTACTTC. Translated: CASSQEMPDRDIQYF.

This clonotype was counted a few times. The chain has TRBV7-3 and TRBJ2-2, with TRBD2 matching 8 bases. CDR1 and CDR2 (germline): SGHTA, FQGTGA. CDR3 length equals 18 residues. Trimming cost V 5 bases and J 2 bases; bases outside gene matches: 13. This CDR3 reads CASSPTEKRGPNTGELFF. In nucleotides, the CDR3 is TGTGCCAGCAGCCCTACGGAGAAGCGGGGGCCTAACACCGGGGAGCTGTTTTTT.

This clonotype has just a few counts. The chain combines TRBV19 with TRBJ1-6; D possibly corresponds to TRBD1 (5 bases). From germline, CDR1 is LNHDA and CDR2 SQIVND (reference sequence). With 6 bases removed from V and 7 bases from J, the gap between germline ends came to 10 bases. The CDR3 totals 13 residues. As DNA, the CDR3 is TGTGCCAGTAGCATGACAGAGAATTCACCCCTCCACTTT. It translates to CASSMTENSPLHF.

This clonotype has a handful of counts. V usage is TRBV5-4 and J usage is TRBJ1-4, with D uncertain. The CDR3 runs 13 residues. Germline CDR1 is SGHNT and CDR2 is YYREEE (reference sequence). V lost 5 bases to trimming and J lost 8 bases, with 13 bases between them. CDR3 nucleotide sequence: TGTGCCAGCAGTTTCTCGGACGGGGAAAAACTGTTTTTT. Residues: CASSFSDGEKLFF.